One and the same sample provided the 17 T cell receptor beta chains below, sequenced in a study of blood T cell repertoires in COVID-19. The table came from immunoSEQ multiplex PCR; TCRdb's copy has only in-frame clones and leaves some out. The sample holds 70,000 or so clones, roughly 84% seen once. The sequenced material came from peripheral blood. These receptors were obtained from a woman younger than 35 with acute or convalescent COVID-19.

This clone has just one count. This chain uses TRBV5-6 with TRBJ1-1; D call uncertain. Germline V gene lookup returns CDR1 SGHDT and CDR2 YYEEEE. Deletions cut 2 bases from V and 4 bases from J, with 18 bases between. The CDR3 is 16 residues long. CDR3 in DNA: TGTGCCAGCAGCTTTGGGGATATTGTAGGGAGCACTGAAGCTTTCTTT. It is translated as CASSFGDIVGSTEAFF.

This chain links TRBV20-1 with TRBJ2-5; 7 bases line up with TRBD1. Unmatched junction bases numbered 5, after V lost 3 bases and J lost 4 bases. Per the germline V gene, CDR1 is DFQATT and CDR2 is SNEGSKA (reference sequence). CDR3 size: 13 residues. The CDR3 DNA follows: TGCAGTGCTAGTCTGACAGGGAGAGAGACCCAGTACTTC. The encoded protein is CSASLTGRETQYF.

The gene calls are TRBV6-1 and TRBJ1-1; the D gene is possibly TRBD1 (5 bases). The CDR3 spans 15 residues. V was shortened by 0 bases and J by 9 bases, with 17 bases between the two germline ends. The germline gives CDR1 MNHNS, CDR2 SASEGT. CDR3: CASSEAHDRGGQAFF. The CDR3 DNA is TGTGCCAGCAGTGAAGCGCACGATAGGGGCGGCCAAGCTTTCTTT.

CDR3 nucleotide sequence: TGCGCCAGCAGCTTGGACAGGGGCGGTGGGACAGATACGCAGTATTTT. This gives the protein CASSLDRGGGTDTQYF. This chain uses TRBV5-1 with TRBJ2-3; 7 positions agree with TRBD1. The ends lost 0 bases at V and 3 bases at J; junction bases unmatched: 7. Germline values: CDR1 SGHRS, CDR2 YFSETQ. This CDR3 comprises 16 residues.

The chain uses TRBV6-2 or TRBV6-3 and TRBJ2-5, with a possible D match to TRBD1 (6 bases). The germline gives CDR1 MNHEY, CDR2 SVGEGT. There are 14 residues in the CDR3. V was pared by 6 bases and J by 3 bases, with 14 bases between. This chain's CDR3 is CASSPGTPEETQYF. The CDR3 nucleotides are TGTGCCAGCAGCCCCGGGACACCTGAAGAGACCCAGTACTTC.

The chain couples TRBV30 to TRBJ1-5; 7 bases match TRBD1. Germline-derived CDR1 and CDR2 are GTSNPN and SVGIG (reference sequence). V trimming: 5 bases; J trimming: 7 bases; junction bases outside the gene matches: 8. This CDR3 has 13 residues. The CDR3 loop is CAWSSGTAQPQHF. As DNA, the CDR3 is TGTGCCTGGTCCTCCGGGACAGCACAGCCCCAGCATTTT. Supplemented by reference TRBV30 and TRBJ1-5, the full variable domain reads SQTIHQWPATLVQPVGSPLSLECTVEGTSNPNLYWYRQAAGRGLQLLFYSVGIGQISSEVPQNLSASRPQDRQFILSSKKLLLSDSGFYLCAWSSGTAQPQHFGDGTRLSIL.

CDR3 loop: CASSKSGTGDQPQHF. DNA for the CDR3: TGTGCCAGCAGCAAATCCGGGACAGGGGATCAGCCCCAGCATTTT. J is TRBJ1-5 and V is TRBV2; 10 positions match TRBD1. V trimming: 6 bases; J trimming: 5 bases; junction bases outside the gene matches: 7. This CDR3 is 15 amino acids long. Germline assignment: CDR1 SNHLY and CDR2 FYNNEI.

The chain combines TRBV2 with TRBJ1-2; 7 bases are a match to TRBD1. J was trimmed by 3 bases and V by 5 bases; bases with no gene match: 3. Per germline, CDR1 SNHLY and CDR2 FYNNEI. This CDR3 region has 13 residues. The CDR3 loop reads CASSRGTDYGYTF. The CDR3 DNA reads as TGTGCCAGCAGTCGTGGGACAGACTATGGCTACACCTTC.

The chain uses TRBV4-2 and TRBJ2-1; TRBD1 agrees at 12 bases. The CDR3 totals 16 residues. CDR1 LGHNA and CDR2 YNFKEQ come from the germline V gene. V shed 5 bases, J shed 8 bases, and the junction held 10 bases outside the gene matches. CDR3 amino acids: CASSTSGTGGTDEQFF. CDR3 nucleotide sequence: TGTGCCAGCAGCACATCCGGGACAGGGGGCACCGATGAGCAGTTCTTC.

The V and J genes are TRBV30 and TRBJ2-3; tentatively, D is TRBD2 (6 bases). Trimming pared 8 bases from V and 6 bases from J, leaving 15 bases between. The V gene's germline CDR1 is GTSNPN and CDR2 SVGIG (reference sequence). This CDR3 contains 12 residues. The DNA of the CDR3 is TGTGCCGGGGACTTAGCTTCTGATACGCAGTATTTT. Translating it yields CAGDLASDTQYF.

The rearrangement uses TRBV15 and TRBJ2-6; TRBD1 aligns across 7 bases. The germline V gene has CDR1 LNHNV and CDR2 YYDKDF (reference sequence). This CDR3 region has 18 residues. V dropped 1 base and J dropped 0; count of bases not matched to a gene: 6. DNA of the CDR3: TGTGCCACCAGCAGAGGTCTGAGGGACAGCTCTGGGGCCAACGTCCTGACTTTC. This sequence encodes CATSRGLRDSSGANVLTF.

This chain uses TRBV19 with TRBJ2-6; D is undetermined. CDR1 is LNHDA, CDR2 SQIVND, per germline (reference sequence). The length of the CDR3 is 14 residues. Trimming removed 5 bases at V and 0 bases at J, with 5 bases between. For the CDR3, the DNA is TGTGCCAGTAGTTATAGCTCTGGGGCCAACGTCCTGACTTTC. It translates to CASSYSSGANVLTF.

This sequence joins TRBV2 and TRBJ1-2; D may be TRBD1 (5 bases). Looked up from germline, CDR1 is SNHLY and CDR2 is FYNNEI. This CDR3 contains 15 residues. The germline V and J ends were trimmed by 0 bases and 6 bases, with 14 bases remaining between them. CDR3 nucleotide sequence: TGTGCCAGCAGTGAAGCGATGGACAATTCAAATGGCTACACCTTC. Amino acid sequence: CASSEAMDNSNGYTF.

The chain employs TRBV30 and TRBJ1-1; TRBD1 is a possible D gene (5 bases). The germline gives CDR1 GTSNPN, CDR2 SVGIG (reference sequence). There are 14 residues in the CDR3. Trimming left V 2 bases short and J 5 bases short, with 15 bases between. The CDR3 is CAWSLRGGGTEAFF. The CDR3 bases are TGTGCCTGGAGTCTTCGCGGGGGAGGGACTGAAGCTTTCTTT. The whole variable domain, filled in from reference TRBV30 and TRBJ1-1, reads SQTIHQWPATLVQPVGSPLSLECTVEGTSNPNLYWYRQAAGRGLQLLFYSVGIGQISSEVPQNLSASRPQDRQFILSSKKLLLSDSGFYLCAWSLRGGGTEAFFGQGTRLTVV.

The chain employs TRBV5-1 and TRBJ1-2; possible D gene TRBD1, 5 bases. CDR1 and CDR2 from the germline V gene are SGHRS and YFSETQ. Trimming shortened V by 0 bases and J by 2 bases, and 8 bases separated the two germline ends. The length of the CDR3 is 14 residues. CDR3 sequence reads: CASSLEAGNYGYTF. The CDR3 DNA reads TGCGCCAGCAGCTTGGAAGCAGGGAACTATGGCTACACCTTC.

The V and J genes are TRBV2 and TRBJ2-5; 8 positions agree with TRBD1. CDR3 length: 10 residues. CDR1 and CDR2 from the germline V gene are SNHLY and FYNNEI. CDR3 sequence: CATGVETQYF. CDR3 DNA sequence: TGTGCGACAGGGGTGGAGACCCAGTACTTC.

This sequence joins TRBV19 and TRBJ1-5; 7 bases line up with TRBD1. Germline CDR1 and CDR2: LNHDA and SQIVND (reference sequence). The CDR3 consists of 15 residues. V lost 4 bases to trimming and J lost 5 bases; unmatched junction nucleotides: 8. CDR3 region: CASSSRQGGYQPQHF. In DNA, the CDR3 is TGTGCCAGTAGTAGTCGACAGGGTGGATATCAGCCCCAGCATTTT.